The source of this T cell receptor beta chain is a study of Graves' ophthalmopathy and Graves' hyperthyroidism. The V segment lost 5 bases and the J segment 3 bases; nucleotides outside the gene matches: 10. CDR1 SGHAT and CDR2 FQNNGV come from the germline V gene. This CDR3 spans 16 amino acids. TCR beta CDR3 regions were amplified from RNA transcripts. Second-round multiplex PCR came after first-round RT-PCR with HTBI primers. TCRdb itself ran the multiplex PCR reads through MiXCR, one entry per CDR3 protein. In the table there are some 150,000 distinct CDR3 sequences, 35% to 45% of which are singletons. This clonotype has a single count.

V gene TRBV11-2 combines with J gene TRBJ1-5, with 7 bases fitting TRBD1. The sample consisted of peripheral blood. The sequence derives from a man aged 30-40 years with Graves' ophthalmopathy. For the CDR3, the DNA is TGTGCCAGCAGCCCACCTGGGGGACAGCTCAATCAGCCCCAGCATTTT. This sequence encodes CASSPPGGQLNQPQHF.